This TCR beta chain was captured in a study of blood T cells in healthy people across ages. This CDR3 is built from 17 residues. Germline V gene lookup returns CDR1 MGHRA and CDR2 YSYEKL. Trimming shortened V by 1 base and J by 7 bases, and 20 bases separated the two germline ends. The authors ran a second PCR of roughly 6 to 12 cycles using a sample-barcoded 5' primer and a J-beta primer mix. TCRdb recomputed calls from the 5' RACE reads with MiXCR, one row per CDR3 protein. Altogether approximately 780,000 distinct CDR3 sequences are present, around a quarter being singletons, with the ten largest covering under 3%. These data also formed part of another study, on T cells of mothers and their children.

Sequenced sample: blood. J is TRBJ1-3 and V is TRBV4-1, with D maybe TRBD1 (5 bases). The sequence was collected from a boy younger than 18 in good health. The CDR3 reads CASSQGKRDLRRNTIYF. Written as DNA, the CDR3 is TGCGCCAGCAGCCAAGGAAAAAGGGACCTCAGGAGGAACACCATATATTTT.